The sequence of this T cell receptor (beta chain) was determined in a study of cytomegalovirus exposure and HLA in healthy donors (dated by TCRdb to the late 2010s). Some background on the complete study: An earlier analysis of 587 of the donors reported 250 to 350 Gb of sequence data and around 110 million unique TCR beta sequences from 150 million to 200 million T cells. An early release covering 550 to 650 HLA-typed donors comprised 300 to 350 gigabases of sequencing data and 65 million to 100 million unique TCR sequences. The genetic ancestry cluster associated with self-reported Caucasian donors included approximately 85% of the 300 to 400 genotyped donors. The study aimed to test whether cataloging public T cell receptors could reveal signatures of past pathogen exposure. The T cell repertoires of some 670 subjects were profiled by immunosequencing and related to cytomegalovirus serostatus. Along with the approximately 650-subject first cohort, a separate validation cohort of 120 different subjects was used. The study combined high-throughput TCR immunosequencing, statistical association of individual TCRs with disease status, and machine learning to predict cytomegalovirus infection status. A later analysis re-analyzed previously published TCR beta repertoires from 600 to 850 donors and added high-resolution HLA genotyping to study TCR occurrence patterns. Rather than drawing on any new phenotypic data, the later analysis identified candidate immune exposures from TCR beta sequences and the way those sequences occurred across donors. An earlier analysis of 587 of the donors applied high-throughput TCR beta sequencing to assess whether each TCR beta V gene segment acted as functional or pseudogenic. Donor age, sex, ethnicity and CMV serostatus were compiled together with the repertoire data. A later genetic analysis used genome-wide SNP genotypes for about 60% of the roughly 700 donors, treating that subset as a discovery cohort. Every discovery cohort repertoire had been produced on one sequencing platform. HLA typing covered class I and class II loci at four-digit resolution. The number of typed donors differed by locus: about 620-630 for A, B, C, DRB1 and DQB1; roughly 510 for DQA1; 606 for DPA1; and around 470 for DPB1. A handful of DR-DQ haplotypes were handled as single units for association and clustering because linkage in the cohort was strong. Among about 370 genotyped donors of the cohort, an average of around 250,000 unique TCR beta nucleotide sequences was sequenced per donor, of which roughly 17% were non-productive.

Libraries were prepared through the immunoSEQ multiplex PCR assay. For the multiplex PCR, a mixture combining 60 forward primers for TCR Vbeta segments and 13 reverse primers for TCR Jbeta segments was used. The CDR3 region of rearranged TCR beta genes was amplified from genomic DNA by a multiplex PCR assay. The Illumina HiSeq System was used to sequence the amplified TCR beta libraries as 87-base-pair reads. On the authors' methods: A later analysis counted about 80 million unique TCR beta chains across the 550 to 750 repertoires, and about 10 million of these chains were shared by at least two donors. To remove PCR and sequencing errors, raw reads were error-corrected and collapsed into unique sequences using a nearest-neighbor algorithm that merged closely related sequences. V, D and J gene segments were assigned by aligning CDR3 sequences to IMGT reference sequences. For a sequence to be retained, a match of at least six nucleotides was required to both a V gene segment and a J gene segment. A rearrangement was called productive if the CDR3 had no stop codons and remained in frame with V and J, and every other rearrangement was called non-productive. Following IMGT convention, CDR3 was defined as the stretch from the second conserved V-encoded cysteine to the conserved J-encoded phenylalanine. The earlier analysis of a few hundred of the donors excluded any sequence lacking an unambiguous match to a single V gene segment. An earlier analysis of fewer than 650 of the donors classified V segments as functional when productive rearrangements were above 56.7% and as segregating when the standard deviation between donors was above 5%. A statistical classification framework was developed to diagnose cytomegalovirus status using the catalog of TCR beta chain sequences. A later analysis assigned V and J genes by comparing TCR nucleotide sequences with IMGT/GENE-DB human TR gene sequences. The TCRdist pipeline was used in a later analysis to assign CDR3 sequences and most-parsimonious VDJ recombination scenarios. In a later analysis, each TCR beta chain was defined by its CDR3 amino acid sequence together with its V-gene family, and reads without a unique V-gene family were excluded. In a later analysis, 500 to 700 highly shared, low-generation-probability nucleotide sequences were removed to address suspected cross-contamination and a sequencing artifact. For each public chain, a later analysis derived a clonal expansion index from normalized ranks of inferred template counts within each repertoire. In a later analysis, generation probabilities were computed with a VDJ recombination model fitted to out-of-frame rearrangements, and the resulting probabilities were checked against IGoR. A later analysis scored TCR-TCR, TCR-HLA and TCR-CMV co-occurrence with hypergeometric tests, applying a repertoire-size bias correction to TCR pairs. In a later analysis, false discovery rates were estimated by permuting HLA or CMV assignments 20 times. In a later analysis, co-occurring TCRs were grouped using DBSCAN, and TCRdist sequence similarity was added for clustering within HLA-allele-positive subsets. For co-occurrence clustering, repertoires with fewer than 30,000 or more than 120,000 public chains were excluded, along with 5 or 6 repertoires with anomalous nucleotide sharing. Entries here come from immuneACCESS through TCRdb and include only in-frame sequences with V and J called. Some clones fail to appear in such tables; in the studies checked, an unresolved V gene covers under half of the shortfall, and the cause of the remainder is unknown. V and J calls and clone size are copied from that table; D and trimming were computed from the DNA. This sample's table contains 25,000 to 35,000 clones. Of the sample, 3% to 4.5% is held by the ten largest clones.

Overall study outcomes, separate from this receptor: In an earlier analysis of more than 500 of the donors, most TCR beta V segments appeared in productive rearrangements about 90% or about 30% of the time, broadly matching IMGT annotations. A later analysis found that most CMV-associated TCR beta chains appeared HLA-restricted, with HLA associations seemingly driven largely by CMV exposure. Three of the identified cytomegalovirus-associated TCR beta chains were confirmed in vitro to be specific for cytomegalovirus antigens. Roughly uniform sequencing depth across donors was assumed in presence/absence analyses, although this assumption may not hold. In this cohort, only TCR beta chains were sequenced, and detectable features were limited by the absence of alpha or paired-chain data. Most TCR sequences were observed very rarely across donors, whereas some public TCRs were present in many individuals. The study listed 150 to 200 TCR beta chains as associated with cytomegalovirus. Because some donors lacked HLA typing at each locus, the association tests relied only on the typed subset. In a later analysis, several top co-occurrence clusters were reported to appear linked to parvovirus B19, influenza, CMV and Epstein-Barr virus. An association between a missense DCLRE1C variant and V-gene and J-gene trimming of TCR beta chains was found in a later genetic analysis and replicated in an independent cohort. CMV serostatus was the only immune exposure information available for the cohort. Because counts were too low, seventeen rarely observed V segments, including chromosome 9 orphons, were excluded from the earlier analysis of fewer than 650 of the donors. Compared with equally common non-associated chains, HLA-associated TCR beta chains in a later analysis were more clonally expanded and had lower generation probabilities. The authors suggested that the approach could potentially be extended to other disease states and immunological phenotypes. The classifier was reported to diagnose cytomegalovirus status with high specificity and sensitivity in both the original and validation cohorts. A later analysis associated about 17,000 TCR beta sequences with specific HLA alleles at a false discovery rate of 0.05. The sequencing pipeline was judged likely to have produced a cluster of highly shared sequence variants as a technical artifact. According to a later genetic analysis, donors in an Asian-associated ancestry cluster had fewer N-insertions in productive TCRs than the approximately 690-donor mean. A further reported finding was that TCR beta sequences accurately predicted the HLA-A and HLA-B alleles for most subjects in the first cohort. Strong co-occurrence of HLA alleles, especially DR and DQ, made assigning TCR associations to individual alleles difficult. Linkage disequilibrium might explain the correlated functional status among segregating V segments, but an unknown experimental factor could not be excluded. In a later analysis, the rate of TCR association differed among HLA loci, with DRB1 alleles having the most associated TCRs and HLA-C alleles having the fewest.

The cohort consisted of approximately 670 healthy bone marrow donors. At the time of sampling, all cohort members were nominally healthy, though unrecorded immune exposures were likely present. The donor tested CMV seronegative and was one of the 352 seronegative cohort members. Every donor gave a peripheral blood sample, and the peripheral blood mononuclear cells from that sample were used for TCR beta sequencing. Genomic DNA was extracted from the blood cell samples with the Qiagen DNeasy Blood Extraction Kit. With regard to this clone: The antigen this receptor binds is unknown.

This sequence was found in a man aged 40-55 years in good health and CMV-seronegative. The material sequenced was PBMCs.

At the DNA level, the sequence is TGTGCCAGCTATAGCGGGGCGTATGGCTACACCTTC. This is translated as CASYSGAYGYTF. This receptor chain uses TRBV30 and TRBJ1-2; 5 matching bases give a weak D call of TRBD1. V is reduced by 8 bases and J by 5 bases, leaving a spacing of 15 bases between them. CDR1 and CDR2 are read off the germline V gene (reference sequence) as GTSNPN and SVGIG. The CDR3 goes from the cysteine to the phenylalanine over 12 residues. Only the CDR3 part of the read is kept: 36 bases, read in frame from the first base.